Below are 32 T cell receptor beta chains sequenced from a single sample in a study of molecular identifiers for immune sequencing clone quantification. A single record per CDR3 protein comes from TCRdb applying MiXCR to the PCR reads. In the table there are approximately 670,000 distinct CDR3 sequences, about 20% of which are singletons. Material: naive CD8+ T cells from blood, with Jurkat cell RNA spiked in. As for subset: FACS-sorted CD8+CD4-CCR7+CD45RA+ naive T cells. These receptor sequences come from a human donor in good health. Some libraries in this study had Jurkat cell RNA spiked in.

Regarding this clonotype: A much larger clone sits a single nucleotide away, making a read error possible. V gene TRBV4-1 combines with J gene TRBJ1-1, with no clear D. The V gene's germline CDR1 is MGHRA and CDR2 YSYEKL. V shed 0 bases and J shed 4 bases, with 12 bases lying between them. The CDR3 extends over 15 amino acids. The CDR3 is CASSQDATTITEAFF. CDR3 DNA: TGCGCCAGCAGCCAAGACGCGACAACGATCACTGAAGCTTTCTTT.

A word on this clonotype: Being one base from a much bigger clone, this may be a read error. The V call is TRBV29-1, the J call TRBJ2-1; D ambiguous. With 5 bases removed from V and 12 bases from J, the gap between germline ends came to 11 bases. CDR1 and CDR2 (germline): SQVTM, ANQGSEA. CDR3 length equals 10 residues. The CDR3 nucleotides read TGCAGCGTTCGTGTTGATGTGCAGTTCTTC. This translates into CSVRVDVQFF.

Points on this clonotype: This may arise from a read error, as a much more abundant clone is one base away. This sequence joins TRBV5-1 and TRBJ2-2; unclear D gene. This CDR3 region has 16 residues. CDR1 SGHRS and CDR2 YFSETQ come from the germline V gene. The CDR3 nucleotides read TGCGCCAGCGGCTTGCAACGGCCTGCTGATCCCGGGGAGCTGTTTTTT. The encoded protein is CASGLQRPADPGELFF.

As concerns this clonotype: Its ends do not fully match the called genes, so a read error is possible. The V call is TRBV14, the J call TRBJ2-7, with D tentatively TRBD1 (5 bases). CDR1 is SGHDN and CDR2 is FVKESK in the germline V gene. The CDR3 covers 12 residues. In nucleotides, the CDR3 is TGTGCCAGCAATCAGGGCCCTTACGAGCAGTGCTTC. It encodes CASNQGPYEQCF.

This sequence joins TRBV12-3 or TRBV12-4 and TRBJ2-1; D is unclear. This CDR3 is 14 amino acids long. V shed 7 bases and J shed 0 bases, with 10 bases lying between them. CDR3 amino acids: CASTPESSYNEQFF. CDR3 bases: TGTGCCAGCACCCCAGAGAGCTCCTACAATGAGCAGTTCTTC.

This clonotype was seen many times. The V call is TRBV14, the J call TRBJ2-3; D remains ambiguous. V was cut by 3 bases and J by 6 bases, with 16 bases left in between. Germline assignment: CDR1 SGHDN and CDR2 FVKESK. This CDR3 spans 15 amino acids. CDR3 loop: CASSHNGPFSDTQYF. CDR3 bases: TGTGCCAGCAGCCACAACGGGCCCTTCAGCGATACGCAGTATTTT.

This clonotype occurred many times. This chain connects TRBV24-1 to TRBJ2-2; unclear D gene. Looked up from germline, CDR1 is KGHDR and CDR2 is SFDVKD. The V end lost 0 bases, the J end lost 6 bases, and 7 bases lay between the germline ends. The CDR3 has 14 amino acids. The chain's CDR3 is CATSDLMLSGELFF. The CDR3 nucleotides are TGTGCCACCAGTGATTTGATGCTGTCCGGGGAGCTGTTTTTT.

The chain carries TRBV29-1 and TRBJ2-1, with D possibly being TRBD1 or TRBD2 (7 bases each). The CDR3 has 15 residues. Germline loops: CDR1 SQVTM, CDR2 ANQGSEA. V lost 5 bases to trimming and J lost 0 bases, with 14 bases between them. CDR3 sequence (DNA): TGCAGCGTTCAGGGGGGGGATAGCTCCTACAATGAGCAGTTCTTC. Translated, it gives CSVQGGDSSYNEQFF.

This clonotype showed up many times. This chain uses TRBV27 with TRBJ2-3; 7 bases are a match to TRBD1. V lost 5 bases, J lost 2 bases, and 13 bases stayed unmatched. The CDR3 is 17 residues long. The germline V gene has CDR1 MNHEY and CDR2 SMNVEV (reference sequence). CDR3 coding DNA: TGTGCCAGCAGTCCACTCACCTCGACAGGGTACACAGATACGCAGTATTTT. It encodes CASSPLTSTGYTDTQYF.

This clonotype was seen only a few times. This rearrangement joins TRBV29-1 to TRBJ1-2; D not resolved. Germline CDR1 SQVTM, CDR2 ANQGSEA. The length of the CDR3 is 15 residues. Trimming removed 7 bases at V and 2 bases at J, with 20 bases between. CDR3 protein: CSAQSAGGDNYGYTF. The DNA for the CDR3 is TGCAGCGCTCAATCCGCGGGCGGAGACAACTATGGCTACACCTTC.

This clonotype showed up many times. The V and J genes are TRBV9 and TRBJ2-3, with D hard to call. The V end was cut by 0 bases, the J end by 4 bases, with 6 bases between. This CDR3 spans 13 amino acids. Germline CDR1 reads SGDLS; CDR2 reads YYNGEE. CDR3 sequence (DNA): TGTGCCAGCAGCGTAGGGTCTGCAGATACGCAGTATTTT. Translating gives CASSVGSADTQYF.

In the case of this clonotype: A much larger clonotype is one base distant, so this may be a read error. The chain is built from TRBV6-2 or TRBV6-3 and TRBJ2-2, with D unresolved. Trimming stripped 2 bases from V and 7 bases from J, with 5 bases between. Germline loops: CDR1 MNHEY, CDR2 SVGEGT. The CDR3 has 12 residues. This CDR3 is CASSYTIGELFF. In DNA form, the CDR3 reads TGTGCCAGCAGTTACACCATCGGGGAGCTGTTTTTT.

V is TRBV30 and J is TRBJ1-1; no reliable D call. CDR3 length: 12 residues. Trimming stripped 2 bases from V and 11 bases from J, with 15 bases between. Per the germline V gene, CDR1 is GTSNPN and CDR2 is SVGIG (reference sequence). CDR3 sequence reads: CAWSPVGSWAFF. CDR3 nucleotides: TGTGCCTGGAGTCCCGTGGGTTCATGGGCTTTCTTT.

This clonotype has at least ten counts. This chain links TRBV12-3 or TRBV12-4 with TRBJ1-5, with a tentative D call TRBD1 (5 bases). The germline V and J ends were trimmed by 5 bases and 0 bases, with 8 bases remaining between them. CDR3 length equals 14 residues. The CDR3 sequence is CASSQGNSNQPQHF. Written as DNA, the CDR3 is TGTGCCAGCAGTCAGGGAAATAGCAATCAGCCCCAGCATTTT.

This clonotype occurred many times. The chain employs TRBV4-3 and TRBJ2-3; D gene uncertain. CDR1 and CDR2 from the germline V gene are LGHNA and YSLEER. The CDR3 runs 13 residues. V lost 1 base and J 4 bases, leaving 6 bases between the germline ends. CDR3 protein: CASSQVRPDTQYF. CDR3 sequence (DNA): TGCGCCAGCAGCCAAGTTAGGCCAGATACGCAGTATTTT.

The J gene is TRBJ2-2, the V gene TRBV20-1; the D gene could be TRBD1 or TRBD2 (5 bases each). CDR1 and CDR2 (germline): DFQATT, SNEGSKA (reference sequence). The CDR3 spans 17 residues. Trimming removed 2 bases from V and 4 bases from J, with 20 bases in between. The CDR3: CSARRLGQRTSTGELFF. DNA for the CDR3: TGCAGTGCTAGACGGTTGGGGCAACGTACTAGCACCGGGGAGCTGTTTTTT.

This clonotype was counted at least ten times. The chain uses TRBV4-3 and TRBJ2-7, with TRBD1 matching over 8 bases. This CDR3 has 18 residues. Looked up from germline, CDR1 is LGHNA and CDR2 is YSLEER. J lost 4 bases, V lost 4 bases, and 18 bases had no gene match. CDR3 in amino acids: CASSPDASRTGIDYEQYF. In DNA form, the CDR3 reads TGCGCCAGCAGCCCGGATGCATCCCGGACAGGGATCGATTACGAGCAGTACTTC.

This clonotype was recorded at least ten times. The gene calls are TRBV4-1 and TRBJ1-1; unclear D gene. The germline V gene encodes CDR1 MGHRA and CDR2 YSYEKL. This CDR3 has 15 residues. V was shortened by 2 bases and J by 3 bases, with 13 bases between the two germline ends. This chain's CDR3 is CASSQFGGLDTEAFF. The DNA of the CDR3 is TGCGCCAGCAGCCAATTTGGAGGGTTGGACACTGAAGCTTTCTTT.

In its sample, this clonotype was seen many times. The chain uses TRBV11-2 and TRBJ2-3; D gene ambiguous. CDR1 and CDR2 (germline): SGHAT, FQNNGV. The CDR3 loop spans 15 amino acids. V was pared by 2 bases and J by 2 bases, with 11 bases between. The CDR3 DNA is TGTGCCAGCAGCTTATATCTGGGAACCACAGATACGCAGTATTTT. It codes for CASSLYLGTTDTQYF.

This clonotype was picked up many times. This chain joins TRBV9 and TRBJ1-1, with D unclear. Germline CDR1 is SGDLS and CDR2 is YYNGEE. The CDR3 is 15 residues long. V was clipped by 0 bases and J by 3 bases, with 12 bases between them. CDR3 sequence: CASSVEGRQDTEAFF. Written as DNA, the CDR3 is TGTGCCAGCAGCGTAGAGGGCAGGCAGGACACTGAAGCTTTCTTT.

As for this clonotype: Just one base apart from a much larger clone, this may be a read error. CDR3 coding DNA: TGTGCCAGCAGCGTAGGGGGGAGATCGGTGTCAGATACGCAGTATTTT. Amino acid sequence: CASSVGGRSVSDTQYF. V and J are TRBV9 and TRBJ2-3, with D possibly called TRBD1 or TRBD2 (5 bases each). V lost 0 bases, J lost 4 bases, and 15 bases lay in between. The length of the CDR3 is 16 residues. From germline, CDR1 is SGDLS and CDR2 YYNGEE.

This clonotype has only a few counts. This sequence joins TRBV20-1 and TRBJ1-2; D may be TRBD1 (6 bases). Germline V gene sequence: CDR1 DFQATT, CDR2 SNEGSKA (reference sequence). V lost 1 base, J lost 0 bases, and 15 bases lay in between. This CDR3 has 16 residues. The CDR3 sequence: CSARVYRVAPNYGYTF. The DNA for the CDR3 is TGCAGTGCTAGAGTCTACAGGGTTGCCCCTAACTATGGCTACACCTTC.

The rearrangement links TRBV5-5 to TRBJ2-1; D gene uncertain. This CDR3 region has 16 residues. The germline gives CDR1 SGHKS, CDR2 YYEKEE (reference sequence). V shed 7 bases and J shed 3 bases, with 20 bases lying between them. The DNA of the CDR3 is TGTGCCAGCGGACCCCCCGCCGTTACCAACTACAATGAGCAGTTCTTC. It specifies CASGPPAVTNYNEQFF. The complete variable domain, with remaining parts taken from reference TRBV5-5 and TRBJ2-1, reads DAGVTQSPTHLIKTRGQQVTLRCSPISGHKSVSWYQQVLGQGPQFIFQYYEKEERGRGNFPDRFSARQFPNYSSELNVNALLLGDSALYLCASGPPAVTNYNEQFFGPGTRLTVL.

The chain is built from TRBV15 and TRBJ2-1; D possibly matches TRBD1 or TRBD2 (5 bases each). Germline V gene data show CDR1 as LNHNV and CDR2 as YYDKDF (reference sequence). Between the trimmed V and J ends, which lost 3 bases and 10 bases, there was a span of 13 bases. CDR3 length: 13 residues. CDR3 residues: CATSSGPGREQFF. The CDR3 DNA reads TGTGCCACCAGCAGTGGACCGGGACGGGAGCAGTTCTTC.

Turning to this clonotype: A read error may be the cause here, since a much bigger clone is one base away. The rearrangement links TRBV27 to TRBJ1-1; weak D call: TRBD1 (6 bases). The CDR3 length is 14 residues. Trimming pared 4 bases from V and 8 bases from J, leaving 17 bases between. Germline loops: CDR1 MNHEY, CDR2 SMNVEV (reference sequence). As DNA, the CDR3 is TGTGCCAGCAGTTACCAAGCGGGCGGGACAGAAGCTTTCTTT. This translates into CASSYQAGGTEAFF.

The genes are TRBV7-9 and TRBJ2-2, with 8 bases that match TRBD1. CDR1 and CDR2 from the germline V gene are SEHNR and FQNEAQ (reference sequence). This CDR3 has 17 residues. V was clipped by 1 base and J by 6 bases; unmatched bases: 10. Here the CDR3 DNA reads TGTGCCAGCAGCTTAGTCCCGCCAGGGGGCAACGCCGGGGAGCTGTTTTTT. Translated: CASSLVPPGGNAGELFF. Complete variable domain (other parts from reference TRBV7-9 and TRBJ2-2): DTGVSQNPRHKITKRGQNVTFRCDPISEHNRLYWYRQTLGQGPEFLTYFQNEAQLEKSRLLSDRFSAERPKGSFSTLEIQRTEQGDSAMYLCASSLVPPGGNAGELFFGEGSRLTVL.

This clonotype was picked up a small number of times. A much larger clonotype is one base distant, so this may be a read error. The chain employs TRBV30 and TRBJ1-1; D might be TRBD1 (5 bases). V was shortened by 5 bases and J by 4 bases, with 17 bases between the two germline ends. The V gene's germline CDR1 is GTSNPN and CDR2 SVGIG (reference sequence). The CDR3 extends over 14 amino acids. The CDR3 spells CAWGGGIGPTEAFF. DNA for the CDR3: TGTGCCTGGGGTGGGGGGATCGGTCCCACTGAAGCTTTCTTT.

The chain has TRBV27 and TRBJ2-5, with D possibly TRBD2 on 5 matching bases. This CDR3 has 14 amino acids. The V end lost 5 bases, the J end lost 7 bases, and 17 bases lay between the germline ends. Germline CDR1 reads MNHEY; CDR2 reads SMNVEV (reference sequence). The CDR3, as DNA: TGTGCCAGCAGTATGACGGTGCTCGGGGTGACCCAGTACTTC. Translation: CASSMTVLGVTQYF.

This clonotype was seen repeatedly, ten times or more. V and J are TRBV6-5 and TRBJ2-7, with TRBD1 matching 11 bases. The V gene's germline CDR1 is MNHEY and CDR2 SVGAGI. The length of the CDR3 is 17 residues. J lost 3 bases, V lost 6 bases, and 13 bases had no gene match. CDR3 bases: TGTGCCAGCAGCCCCGGGACAGGGGGTTTGGGTTTCTACGAGCAGTACTTC. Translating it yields CASSPGTGGLGFYEQYF.

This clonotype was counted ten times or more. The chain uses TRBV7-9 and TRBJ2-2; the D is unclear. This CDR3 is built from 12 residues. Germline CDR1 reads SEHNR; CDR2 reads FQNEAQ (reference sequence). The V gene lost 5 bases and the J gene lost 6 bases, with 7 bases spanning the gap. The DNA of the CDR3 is TGTGCCAGCAGCACCCCCGCCGGGGAGCTGTTTTTT. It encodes CASSTPAGELFF.

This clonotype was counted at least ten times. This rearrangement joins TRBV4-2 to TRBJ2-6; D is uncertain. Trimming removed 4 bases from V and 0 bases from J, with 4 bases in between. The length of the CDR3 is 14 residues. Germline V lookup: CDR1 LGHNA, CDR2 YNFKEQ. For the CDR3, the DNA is TGTGCCAGCAGCCCAACCTCTGGGGCCAACGTCCTGACTTTC. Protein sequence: CASSPTSGANVLTF.

The DNA of the CDR3 is TGCGCCAGCAGCCCGTTGCTCAGAATTGATGGCTACACCTTC. Its translation is CASSPLLRIDGYTF. The chain is built from TRBV4-3 and TRBJ1-2; D gene unclear. V dropped 4 bases and J dropped 6 bases, with 15 bases sitting between them. Looked up from germline, CDR1 is LGHNA and CDR2 is YSLEER. The CDR3 runs to 14 residues.